The 25 T cell receptor beta chains in this list originate from one sample, sequenced in a study of brain T cells in children with intractable seizures. Generated by immunoSEQ multiplex PCR, the TCRdb table keeps only in-frame clones and is missing some. The table has about 340,000 clones, 85% to 95% seen once. Time point given: blood from clinic visit 5 months post-surgery; TSC patient then seizure free. The sequencing here drew on peripheral blood, taken roughly 5 months after surgery. These receptors came from a boy under two years old with tuberous sclerosis and intractable seizures.

V and J are TRBV3-1 (or the pseudogene TRBV3-2) and TRBJ2-3, with 9 bases fitting TRBD2. Unmatched junction bases numbered 6, after V lost 0 bases and J lost 2 bases. The CDR3 extends over 17 amino acids. Germline lookup yields CDR1 LGHDT and CDR2 YNNKEL (reference sequence). The CDR3 bases are TGTGCCAGCAGCCAAGATAGGCGACTAGCGGCCACAGATACGCAGTATTTT. This codes for CASSQDRRLAATDTQYF.

The chain is built from TRBV21-1 and TRBJ1-2. TRBV21-1 is deemed a pseudogene. The CDR3 contains 11 residues. The CDR3 protein is CASSWCYGYTF. CDR3 DNA sequence: TGTGCCAGCAGCTGGTGCTATGGCTACACCTTC.

The rearrangement links TRBV29-1 to TRBJ2-7, with 8 positions matching TRBD1. Germline lookup yields CDR1 SQVTM and CDR2 ANQGSEA. The CDR3 sequence is 14 residues long. V lost 3 bases and J lost 3; bases outside the gene matches: 7. CDR3 nucleotide sequence: TGCAGCGTTGAGTCCGGGACAGGCGTCTACGAGCAGTACTTC. Translated, it gives CSVESGTGVYEQYF.

V is TRBV7-2 and J is TRBJ1-4; the D is unclear. The V end was cut by 1 base, the J end by 4 bases, with 4 bases between. The germline V gene has CDR1 SGHTA and CDR2 FQGNSA. CDR3 length: 13 residues. CDR3 DNA sequence: TGTGCCAGCAGCTTAGTGAATAATGAAAAACTGTTTTTT. Protein sequence: CASSLVNNEKLFF.

Only one count was recorded for this clone. The chain is built from TRBV13 and TRBJ1-2; D is unclear. This CDR3 contains 16 residues. From germline, CDR1 is PRHDT and CDR2 FYEKMQ (reference sequence). V was clipped by 1 base and J by 6 bases, with 18 bases between them. The CDR3 region is CASSLVSPGHADGYTF. The CDR3 nucleotides are TGTGCCAGCAGCTTAGTATCCCCTGGCCATGCGGATGGCTACACCTTC.

V and J are TRBV18 and TRBJ1-1, with D tentatively TRBD1 (5 bases). Germline assignment: CDR1 KGHSH and CDR2 LQKENI. V lost 7 bases and J lost 1, with 10 bases in between. This CDR3 has 13 residues. Written as DNA, the CDR3 is TGTGCCAGCTTATGGGGGGAGAACACTGAAGCTTTCTTT. Encoded protein: CASLWGENTEAFF.

This chain uses TRBV6-5 with TRBJ1-5; D ambiguous. The V end lost 7 bases, the J end lost 5 bases, and 12 bases lay between the germline ends. CDR3 length: 13 amino acids. Germline V CDR1 and CDR2: MNHEY, SVGAGI. The CDR3 loop reads CASMANWDQPQHF. CDR3 nucleotide sequence: TGTGCCAGCATGGCGAATTGGGATCAGCCCCAGCATTTT.

The chain combines TRBV6-2 or TRBV6-3 with TRBJ2-2, with 8 bases identical to TRBD1. The germline gives CDR1 MNHEY, CDR2 SVGEGT. The trim removed 6 bases at V and 5 bases at J, leaving 2 bases unmatched. CDR3 length equals 13 residues. The CDR3 sequence is CASSGQGTGELFF. As DNA, the CDR3 is TGTGCCAGCAGCGGACAGGGAACCGGGGAGCTGTTTTTT.

The CDR3 protein is CASSSTWNEQFF. CDR3 coding DNA: TGTGCCAGCAGCTCCACTTGGAATGAGCAGTTCTTC. The rearrangement joins TRBV5-5 to TRBJ2-1; D uncertain. V lost 3 bases and J 7 bases, leaving 8 bases between the germline ends. This CDR3 has 12 residues. Germline CDR1 SGHKS, CDR2 YYEKEE (reference sequence).

The J gene is TRBJ2-7, the V gene TRBV2; 7 bases line up with TRBD2. The length of the CDR3 is 17 residues. Germline assignment: CDR1 SNHLY and CDR2 FYNNEI. Trimming cost V 1 base and J 2 bases; bases outside gene matches: 11. In DNA, the CDR3 is TGTGCCAGCAGTGAAGAGGAATTTAGCGGGCCGACCTACGAGCAGTACTTC. Translated, it gives CASSEEEFSGPTYEQYF. Variable domain in full (rest from reference TRBV2 and TRBJ2-7): EPEVTQTPSHQVTQMGQEVILRCVPISNHLYFYWYRQILGQKVEFLVSFYNNEISEKSEIFDDQFSVERPDGSNFTLKIRSTKLEDSAMYFCASSEEEFSGPTYEQYFGPGTRLTVT.

The J gene is TRBJ2-1, the V gene TRBV5-4; 8 bases map to TRBD2. The CDR3 has 16 residues. The germline CDR1 and CDR2 sequences are SGHNT and YYREEE (reference sequence). V was clipped by 4 bases and J by 3 bases; unmatched bases: 9. CDR3 residues: CASSPWSGGDYNEQFF. CDR3 bases: TGTGCCAGCAGCCCCTGGAGCGGGGGAGACTACAATGAGCAGTTCTTC. Filled out from reference TRBV5-4 and TRBJ2-1, the complete variable domain reads ETGVTQSPTHLIKTRGQQVTLRCSSQSGHNTVSWYQQALGQGPQFIFQYYREEENGRGNFPPRFSGLQFPNYSSELNVNALELDDSALYLCASSPWSGGDYNEQFFGPGTRLTVL.

J is TRBJ1-4 and V is TRBV30; D gene ambiguous. V was clipped by 0 bases and J by 8 bases, with 13 bases between them. The CDR3 length is 14 residues. Germline values: CDR1 GTSNPN, CDR2 SVGIG (reference sequence). DNA for the CDR3: TGTGCCTGGAGTGTACTGCTTCGGGAGGAAAAACTGTTTTTT. Its translation is CAWSVLLREEKLFF.

The genes are TRBV7-9 and TRBJ2-1; no clear D. CDR3 length: 13 residues. The germline V gene encodes CDR1 SEHNR and CDR2 FQNEAQ (reference sequence). Deletions cut 0 bases from V and 5 bases from J, with 5 bases between. CDR3 DNA sequence: TGTGCCAGCAGCTTAGCCAGTCACAATGAGCAGTTCTTC. It is translated as CASSLASHNEQFF.

This clone was observed once. The chain carries TRBV3-1 (or the pseudogene TRBV3-2) and TRBJ1-5; D unclear. The CDR3 has 13 amino acids. Germline V gene data show CDR1 as LGHDT and CDR2 as YNNKEL (reference sequence). V lost 4 bases to trimming and J lost 7 bases, with 11 bases between them. CDR3 loop: CASSPFGVQPQHF. CDR3 bases: TGTGCCAGCAGCCCCTTTGGGGTCCAGCCCCAGCATTTT.

The chain combines TRBV6-5 with TRBJ1-2; D is uncertain. CDR1 MNHEY and CDR2 SVGAGI come from the germline V gene. The CDR3 extends over 15 amino acids. V shed 5 bases and J shed 7 bases, with 20 bases lying between them. This CDR3 reads CASSHPPGPRGGYTF. CDR3 in DNA: TGTGCCAGCAGTCACCCCCCCGGGCCTAGAGGTGGCTACACCTTC.

In its sample, this clone was seen once. The chain employs TRBV6-4 and TRBJ2-3, with D hard to call. This CDR3 comprises 12 residues. Looked up from germline, CDR1 is MRHNA and CDR2 is SNTAGT. V was shortened by 3 bases and J by 6 bases, with 7 bases between the two germline ends. CDR3 protein: CASSDFWDTQYF. The CDR3 bases are TGTGCCAGCAGTGATTTTTGGGATACGCAGTATTTT.

This sequence joins TRBV5-1 and TRBJ1-2; a possible D gene is TRBD1 (6 bases). Per the germline V gene, CDR1 is SGHRS and CDR2 is YFSETQ. Trimming removed 3 bases at V and 4 bases at J, with 16 bases between. The length of the CDR3 is 15 residues. The CDR3 DNA sequence: TGCGCCAGCAGCTCTGGGGACAAGGCCTTCTATGGCTACACCTTC. Translated, it gives CASSSGDKAFYGYTF.

The chain joins TRBV3-1 (or the pseudogene TRBV3-2) to TRBJ1-2, with D hard to call. Trimming pared 3 bases from V and 4 bases from J, leaving 9 bases between. CDR3 length: 13 amino acids. CDR1 is LGHDT, CDR2 YNNKEL, per germline (reference sequence). DNA of the CDR3: TGTGCCAGCAGCCAGGGGTTAGGCTATGGCTACACCTTC. Its protein is CASSQGLGYGYTF.

V gene TRBV3-1 (or the pseudogene TRBV3-2) combines with J gene TRBJ2-3; D is uncertain. Trimming took off 0 bases at V and 4 bases at J, with 17 bases between the two ends. The CDR3 totals 17 residues. CDR1 and CDR2 (germline): LGHDT, YNNKEL (reference sequence). CDR3 DNA sequence: TGTGCCAGCAGCCAAGAGGTGGGTGGGATCCTTCCAGATACGCAGTATTTT. It specifies CASSQEVGGILPDTQYF.

The chain is built from TRBV20-1 and TRBJ1-5; D remains unclear. The CDR3 loop spans 14 amino acids. Germline CDR1 is DFQATT and CDR2 is SNEGSKA (reference sequence). Deletions cut 3 bases from V and 0 bases from J, with 9 bases between. The CDR3 is CSASHGDSNQPQHF. The CDR3 DNA reads TGCAGTGCTAGTCATGGGGATAGCAATCAGCCCCAGCATTTT.

The chain combines TRBV11-3 with TRBJ2-7; TRBD1 matches 10 bases. This CDR3 is 14 amino acids long. Germline V gene data show CDR1 as SGHNT and CDR2 as YENEEA. V gave up 1 base and J gave up 3 bases; unmatched junction bases: 0. CDR3 in amino acids: CASSLGTGGYEQYF. The CDR3 DNA follows: TGTGCCAGCAGCTTAGGGACAGGGGGCTACGAGCAGTACTTC.

The chain uses TRBV4-1 and TRBJ2-7, with D possibly being TRBD2 (6 bases). Germline CDR1 and CDR2: MGHRA and YSYEKL. There are 15 residues in the CDR3. The V gene lost 0 bases and the J gene lost 6 bases, with 15 bases spanning the gap. The CDR3 is CASSQEGLPGGEQYF. DNA of the CDR3: TGCGCCAGCAGCCAAGAGGGGCTCCCCGGGGGCGAGCAGTACTTC.

V is TRBV6-6 and J is TRBJ1-2; 9 positions match TRBD1. The CDR3 loop spans 13 amino acids. Unmatched junction bases numbered 3, after V lost 6 bases and J lost 4 bases. Germline CDR1 and CDR2: MNHNY and SVGAGI (reference sequence). This chain's CDR3 is CASSRDRAYGYTF. The CDR3, as DNA: TGTGCCAGCAGCCGGGACAGGGCCTATGGCTACACCTTC.

Here the CDR3 reads CASGRDIDYEQYF. The CDR3 DNA follows: TGTGCCAGCGGCCGGGACATTGACTACGAGCAGTACTTC. The chain is built from TRBV2 and TRBJ2-7; maybe TRBD1 (6 bases). Germline V gives CDR1 SNHLY, CDR2 FYNNEI. Trimming removed 8 bases from V and 3 bases from J, with 14 bases in between. This CDR3 has 13 residues. The whole variable domain, remainder taken from reference TRBV2 and TRBJ2-7, is EPEVTQTPSHQVTQMGQEVILRCVPISNHLYFYWYRQILGQKVEFLVSFYNNEISEKSEIFDDQFSVERPDGSNFTLKIRSTKLEDSAMYFCASGRDIDYEQYFGPGTRLTVT.

The rearrangement uses TRBV19 and TRBJ2-7; 8 bases map to TRBD2. The junction had 7 bases not matched to a gene; V was cut back by 8 bases and J by 1 base. Germline V gives CDR1 LNHDA, CDR2 SQIVND (reference sequence). The CDR3 extends over 14 amino acids. The CDR3 DNA is TGTGCCAGTGCACTAGCGGAGGGGTCCTACGAGCAGTACTTC. This encodes CASALAEGSYEQYF.